This TCR beta chain was found in a study of T cell repertoires in cytomegalovirus infection. TCRdb reprocessed the reads via MiXCR and lists one record per CDR3 protein. Among about 830,000 distinct CDR3 sequences listed, approximately 32% were seen once. V was shortened by 3 bases and J by 0 bases, with 8 bases between the two germline ends. Germline CDR1 and CDR2: SQVTM and ANQGSEA. The CDR3 sequence is 13 residues long. As concerns this clonotype: The antigen remains undetermined.

The J gene is TRBJ1-1, the V gene TRBV29-1; no reliable D call. Specimen: cultured CD8+ T cells from PBMCs, collected from culture after CMV antigen stimulation. The TCR was taken from a human donor in good health (CMV status not recorded). Some clones in this sample may be carry-over from other donors' samples. The CDR3 loop is CSVDGIMNTEAFF. DNA of the CDR3: TGCAGCGTTGATGGCATTATGAACACTGAAGCTTTCTTT. Combining the CDR3 with reference TRBV29-1 and TRBJ1-1 gives the whole variable domain SAVISQKPSRDICQRGTSLTIQCQVDSQVTMMFWYRQQPGQSLTLIATANQGSEATYESGFVIDKFPISRPNLTFSTLTVSNMSPEDSSIYLCSVDGIMNTEAFFGQGTRLTVV.